The sequence of this T cell receptor (beta chain) was determined in a study of blood T cell repertoires in COVID-19. Study-wide background: Sites in the United States, Italy and Spain provided acute and convalescent COVID-19 samples.

Trimming removed 5 bases from V and 6 bases from J, with 13 bases in between. Germline values: CDR1 MNHEY, CDR2 SVGEGT. The CDR3 loop spans 13 amino acids. Original methodology: Estimation of nucleated cell counts relied on the amplification of reference gene primers. Some clones are missing from TCRdb's copy, which holds only in-frame ones; the method was immunoSEQ multiplex PCR. That table gives V, J and clone size, and the DNA gave D and trimming. The sample contains 200,000 to 250,000 clones, roughly nine tenths of which appear only once. Categorization into cohorts depended on clinical history that participants reported.

V usage is TRBV6-2 or TRBV6-3 and J usage is TRBJ1-1; D not resolved. The receptor comes from a woman in her forties or fifties in a cohort exposed to, infected with or recovered from COVID-19 (not recorded which). The source material was PBMCs or T cells enriched from blood (not recorded which). Here the CDR3 DNA reads TGTGCCAGCAGTCGTACTAACCTCGCTGAAGCTTTCTTT. Residues: CASSRTNLAEAFF.